These T cell receptor beta chains were read from a single sample in a study of beta chain features in type 1 diabetes. Profiled with immunoSEQ multiplex PCR; TCRdb holds only in-frame clones, not every one. The sample consists of under 200,000 clones, 10% of them appearing once. Specimen: central memory CD4+ T cells from blood. The origin of the receptors is a man younger than 45 with type 1 diabetes. Each CDR3 is given with its conserved first and last residue. A D gene is named only where the DNA matches it firmly. Size is omitted from some rows. Given values are once, few, many or a class for expanded clones.

cdr3_nt cdr3_aa cdr3_length d_call j_call clone_size v_call
TGTGCCAGCAGCCCACTCGGGGTCAGCTACGAGCAGTACTTC CASSPLGVSYEQYF 14 . TRBJ2-7 . TRBV14
TGTGCCAGCCAGGGTCAAGGGGAGACCCAGTACTTC CASQGQGETQYF 12 . TRBJ2-5 . TRBV28
TGTGCCAGCAGGACAGGGGTTGGGGATGAAAAACTGTTTTTT CASRTGVGDEKLFF 14 TRBD1 TRBJ1-4 few TRBV25-1
TGTGCCAGCATCCTAGGGGGTCGCTCCTACGAGCAGTACTTC CASILGGRSYEQYF 14 . TRBJ2-7 . TRBV28
TGTGCCAGCAGTTTACTAGAGAATGAGCAGTTCTTC CASSLLENEQFF 12 . TRBJ2-1 . TRBV28
TGTGCCAGCAGCCGCGGACTAGCGGAAACCACCTACGAGCAGTACTTC CASSRGLAETTYEQYF 16 TRBD2 TRBJ2-7 few TRBV16
TGTGCCACCCAACTTGGACAGCGTAATCAGCCCCAGCATTTT CATQLGQRNQPQHF 14 . TRBJ1-5 . TRBV19
TGCGCCAGCAGCTCGCGGGAAGCCGGGGAGCTGTTTTTT CASSSREAGELFF 13 . TRBJ2-2 . TRBV5-1
TGTGCCAGCAGCATAGGGTCGGCGGGGTACCAAGAGACCCAGTACTTC CASSIGSAGYQETQYF 16 . TRBJ2-5 . TRBV7-8
TGTGCCAGCAGTTCCACAGGGGGTCCCACCTACGAGCAGTACTTC CASSSTGGPTYEQYF 15 TRBD1 TRBJ2-7 . TRBV28
TGTGCCAGCAGCTGGGGAGGAGGAACTAATGAAAAACTGTTTTTT CASSWGGGTNEKLFF 15 . TRBJ1-4 . TRBV28
TGCGCCAGCAGCTTGGTGGCTAGCGGACAAGAGACCCAGTACTTC CASSLVASGQETQYF 15 TRBD2 TRBJ2-5 . TRBV5-1
TGTGCCAGCAGCTTCACAGGGGCTAGAGAGCAGTTCTTC CASSFTGAREQFF 13 TRBD1 TRBJ2-1 few TRBV11-2
TGTGCCAGCAGTGAGGGGGACATTCAGTACTTC CASSEGDIQYF 11 . TRBJ2-4 . TRBV6-6
TGTGCTAGTGGTTTGGGGACAGGGGCGTACGAGACCCAGTACTTC CASGLGTGAYETQYF 15 TRBD1 TRBJ2-5 . TRBV12-5
TGTGCCAGCAGCCCACAGGGTCAGCCCCAGCATTTT CASSPQGQPQHF 12 . TRBJ1-5 few TRBV7-9
TGTGCCAGCAGATACCGGGACAGGGCCGGGGAGCTGTTTTTT CASRYRDRAGELFF 14 TRBD1 TRBJ2-2 . TRBV2
TGTGCCAGCAGCTCGACTAGCGCCACAGATACGCAGTATTTT CASSSTSATDTQYF 14 TRBD2 TRBJ2-3 . TRBV11-2
TGTGCCAGCACCGCTAGCGGGAGGAAAGATACGCAGTATTTT CASTASGRKDTQYF 14 TRBD2 TRBJ2-3 few TRBV9
TGTGCCAGCAACCTAAGACCGACTAGACCCTACGAGCAGTACTTC CASNLRPTRPYEQYF 15 . TRBJ2-7 . TRBV6-5